The TCR beta chain under discussion was sequenced for a study of blood T cell repertoires in COVID-19. In the study overall: The samples span acute and convalescent COVID-19 from the United States, Italy and Spain. PBMCs, B-cell-depleted T cells, or T cells provided the cDNA or gDNA that made up the material.

The CDR3 is made up of 16 amino acids. Germline V gene sequence: CDR1 SGHAT, CDR2 FQNNGV. The germline V and J ends were trimmed by 4 bases and 2 bases, with 14 bases remaining between them. Source study methods: Reference gene primer amplification gave nucleated cell count estimates. Libraries were prepared by immunoSEQ multiplex PCR; TCRdb keeps only in-frame clonotypes and omits some of them. V and J calls plus clone size are reproduced from that table; the DNA served to infer D and trimming. The repertoire holds about 410,000 clones, with around 91% as singletons. The sequence derives from a middle-aged woman with COVID-19, enrolled during active disease. The chain employs TRBV11-2 and TRBJ1-4; the D is unclear. The sequenced sample was peripheral blood. CDR3 DNA sequence: TGTGCCAGCAGCTCGAGGGCGGGTCCGACTAATGAAAAACTGTTTTTT. Translated, it gives CASSSRAGPTNEKLFF.